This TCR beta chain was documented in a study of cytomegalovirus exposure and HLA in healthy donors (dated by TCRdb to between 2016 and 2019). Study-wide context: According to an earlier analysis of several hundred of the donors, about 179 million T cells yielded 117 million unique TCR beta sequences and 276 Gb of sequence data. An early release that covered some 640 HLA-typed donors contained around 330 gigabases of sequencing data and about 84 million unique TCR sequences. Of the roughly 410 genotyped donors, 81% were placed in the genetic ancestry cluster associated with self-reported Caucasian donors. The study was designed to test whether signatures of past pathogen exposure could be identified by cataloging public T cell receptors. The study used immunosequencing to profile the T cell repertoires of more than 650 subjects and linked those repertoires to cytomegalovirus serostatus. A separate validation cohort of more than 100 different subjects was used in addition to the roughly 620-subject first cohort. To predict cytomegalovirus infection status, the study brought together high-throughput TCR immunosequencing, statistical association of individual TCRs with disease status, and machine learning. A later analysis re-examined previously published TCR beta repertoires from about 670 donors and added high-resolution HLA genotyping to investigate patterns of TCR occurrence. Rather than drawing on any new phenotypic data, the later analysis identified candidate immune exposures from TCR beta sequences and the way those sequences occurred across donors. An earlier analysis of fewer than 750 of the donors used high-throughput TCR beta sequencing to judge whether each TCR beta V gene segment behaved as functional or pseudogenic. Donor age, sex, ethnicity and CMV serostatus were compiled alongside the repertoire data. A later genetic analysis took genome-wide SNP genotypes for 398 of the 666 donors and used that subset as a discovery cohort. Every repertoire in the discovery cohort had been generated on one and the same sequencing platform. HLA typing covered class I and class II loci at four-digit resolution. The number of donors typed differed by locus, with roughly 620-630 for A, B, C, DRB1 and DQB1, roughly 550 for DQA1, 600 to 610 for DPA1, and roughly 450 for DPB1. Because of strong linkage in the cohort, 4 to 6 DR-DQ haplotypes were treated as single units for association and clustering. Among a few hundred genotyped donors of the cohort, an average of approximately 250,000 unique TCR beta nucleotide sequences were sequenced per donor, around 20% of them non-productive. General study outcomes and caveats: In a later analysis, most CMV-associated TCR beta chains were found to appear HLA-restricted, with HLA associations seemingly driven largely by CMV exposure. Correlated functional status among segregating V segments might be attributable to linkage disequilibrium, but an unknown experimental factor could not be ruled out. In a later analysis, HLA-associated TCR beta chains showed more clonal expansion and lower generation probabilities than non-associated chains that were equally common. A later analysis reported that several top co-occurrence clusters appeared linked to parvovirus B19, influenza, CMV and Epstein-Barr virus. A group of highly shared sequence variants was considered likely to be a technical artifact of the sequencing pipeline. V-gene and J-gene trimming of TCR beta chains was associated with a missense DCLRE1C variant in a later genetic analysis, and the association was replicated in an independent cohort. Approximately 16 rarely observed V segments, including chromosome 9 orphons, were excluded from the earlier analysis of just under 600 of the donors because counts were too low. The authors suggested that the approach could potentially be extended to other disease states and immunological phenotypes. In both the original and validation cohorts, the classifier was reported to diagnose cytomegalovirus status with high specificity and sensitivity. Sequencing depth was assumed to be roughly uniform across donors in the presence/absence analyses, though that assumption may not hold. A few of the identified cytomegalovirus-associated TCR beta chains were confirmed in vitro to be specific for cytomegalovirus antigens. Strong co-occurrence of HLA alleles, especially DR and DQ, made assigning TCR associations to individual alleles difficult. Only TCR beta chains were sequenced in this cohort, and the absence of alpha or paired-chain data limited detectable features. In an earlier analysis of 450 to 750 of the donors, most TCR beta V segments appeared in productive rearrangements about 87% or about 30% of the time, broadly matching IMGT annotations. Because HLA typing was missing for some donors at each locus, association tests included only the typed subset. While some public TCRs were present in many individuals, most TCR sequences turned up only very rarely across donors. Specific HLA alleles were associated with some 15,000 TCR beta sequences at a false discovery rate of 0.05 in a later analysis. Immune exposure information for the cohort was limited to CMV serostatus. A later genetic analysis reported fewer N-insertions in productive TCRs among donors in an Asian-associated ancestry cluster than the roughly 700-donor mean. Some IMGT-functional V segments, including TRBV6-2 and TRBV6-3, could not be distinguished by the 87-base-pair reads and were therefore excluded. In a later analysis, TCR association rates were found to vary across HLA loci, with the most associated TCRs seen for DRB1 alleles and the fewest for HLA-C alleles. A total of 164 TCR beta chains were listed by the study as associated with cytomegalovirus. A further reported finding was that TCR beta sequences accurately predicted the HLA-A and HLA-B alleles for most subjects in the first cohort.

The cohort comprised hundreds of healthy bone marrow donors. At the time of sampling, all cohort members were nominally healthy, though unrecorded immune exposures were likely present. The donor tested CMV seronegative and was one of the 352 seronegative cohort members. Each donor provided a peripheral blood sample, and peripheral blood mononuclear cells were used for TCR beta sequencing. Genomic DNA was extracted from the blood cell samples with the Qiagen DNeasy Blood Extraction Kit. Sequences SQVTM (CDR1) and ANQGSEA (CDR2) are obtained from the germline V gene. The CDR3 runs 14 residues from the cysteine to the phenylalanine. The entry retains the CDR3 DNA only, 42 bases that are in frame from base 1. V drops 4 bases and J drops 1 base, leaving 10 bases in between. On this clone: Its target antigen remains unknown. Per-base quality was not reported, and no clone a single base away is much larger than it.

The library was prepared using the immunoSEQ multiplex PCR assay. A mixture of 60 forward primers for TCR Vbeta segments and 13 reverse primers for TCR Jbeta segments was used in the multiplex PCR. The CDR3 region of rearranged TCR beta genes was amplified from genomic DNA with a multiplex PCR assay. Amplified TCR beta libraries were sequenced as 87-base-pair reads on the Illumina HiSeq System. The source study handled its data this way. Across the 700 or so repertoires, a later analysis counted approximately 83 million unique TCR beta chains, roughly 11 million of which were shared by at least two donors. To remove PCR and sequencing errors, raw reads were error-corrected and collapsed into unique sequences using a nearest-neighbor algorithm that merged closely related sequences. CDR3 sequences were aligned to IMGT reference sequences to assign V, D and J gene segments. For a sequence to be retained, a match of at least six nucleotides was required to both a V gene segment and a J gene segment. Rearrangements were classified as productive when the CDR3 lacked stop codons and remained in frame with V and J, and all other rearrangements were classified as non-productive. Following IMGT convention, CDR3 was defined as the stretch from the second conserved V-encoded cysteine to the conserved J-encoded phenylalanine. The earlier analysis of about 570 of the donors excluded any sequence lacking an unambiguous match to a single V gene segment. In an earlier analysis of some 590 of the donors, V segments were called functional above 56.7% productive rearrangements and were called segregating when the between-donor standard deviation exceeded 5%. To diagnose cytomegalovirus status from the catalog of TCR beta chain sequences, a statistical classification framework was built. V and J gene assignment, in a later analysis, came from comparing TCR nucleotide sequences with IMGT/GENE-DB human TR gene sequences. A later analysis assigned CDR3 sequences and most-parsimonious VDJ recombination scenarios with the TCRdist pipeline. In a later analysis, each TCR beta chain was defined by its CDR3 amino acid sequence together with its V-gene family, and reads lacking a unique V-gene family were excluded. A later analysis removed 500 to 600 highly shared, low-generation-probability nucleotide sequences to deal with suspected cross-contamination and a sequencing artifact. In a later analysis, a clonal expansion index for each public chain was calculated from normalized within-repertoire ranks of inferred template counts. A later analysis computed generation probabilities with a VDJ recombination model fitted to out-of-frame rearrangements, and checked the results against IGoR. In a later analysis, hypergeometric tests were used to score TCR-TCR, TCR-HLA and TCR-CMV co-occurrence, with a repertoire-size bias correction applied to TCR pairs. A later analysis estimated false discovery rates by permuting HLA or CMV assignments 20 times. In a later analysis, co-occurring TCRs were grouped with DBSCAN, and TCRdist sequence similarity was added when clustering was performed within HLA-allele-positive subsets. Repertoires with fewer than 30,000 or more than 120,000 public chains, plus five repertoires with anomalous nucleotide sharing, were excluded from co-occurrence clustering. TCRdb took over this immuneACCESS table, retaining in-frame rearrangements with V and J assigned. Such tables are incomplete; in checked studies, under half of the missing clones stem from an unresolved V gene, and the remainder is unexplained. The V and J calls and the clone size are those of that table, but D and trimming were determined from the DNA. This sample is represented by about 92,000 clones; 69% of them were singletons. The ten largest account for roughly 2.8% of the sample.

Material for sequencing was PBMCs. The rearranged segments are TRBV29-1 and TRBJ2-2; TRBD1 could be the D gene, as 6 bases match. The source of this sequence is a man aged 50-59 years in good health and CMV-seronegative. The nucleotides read TGCAGCGTTGGAGGACAGATGAACACCGGGGAGCTGTTTTTT. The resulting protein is CSVGGQMNTGELFF.